A single sample gave rise to the 21 T cell receptor beta chains below, sequenced in a study of shared clonotypes between healthy human individuals. Here immunoSEQ multiplex PCR was the method, and the copy in TCRdb shows in-frame clones only, minus some. The sample gives millions of clones, 90% to 95% of which show up once; more than 0.1% is in the top ten. The sequencing input was naive CD4+ T cells sorted from blood. Subset: CD45RA+ positively selected. Receptors originate from a man between 18 and 35 years old in good health.

As for this clone: Other DNA sequences within the sample encode an identical CDR3. The chain couples TRBV6-5 to TRBJ1-4; 7 bases are a match to TRBD1. Trimming at V came to 0 bases and at J to 3 bases, leaving 1 base not matched to a gene. The germline gives CDR1 MNHEY, CDR2 SVGAGI. This CDR3 is built from 15 residues. CDR3 in amino acids: CASSYSGGSNEKLFF. The CDR3 DNA reads as TGTGCCAGCAGTTACTCAGGGGGCTCTAATGAAAAACTGTTTTTT.

A note on this clone: At the DNA level, this CDR3 is encoded by other sequences in the same sample as well. The chain joins TRBV18 to TRBJ2-7; D is uncertain. The CDR3 contains 14 residues. V was pared by 1 base and J by 3 bases, with 10 bases between. Germline CDR1 reads KGHSH; CDR2 reads LQKENI. The CDR3 bases are TGTGCCAGCTCACCACTTGGGGTCAGCTACGAGCAGTACTTC. This translates into CASSPLGVSYEQYF. The full variable domain, completed using reference TRBV18 and TRBJ2-7, is NAGVMQNPRHLVRRRGQEARLRCSPMKGHSHVYWYRQLPEEGLKFMVYLQKENIIDESGMPKERFSAEFPKEGPSILRIQQVVRGDSAAYFCASSPLGVSYEQYFGPGTRLTVT.

V and J are TRBV7-9 and TRBJ1-1, with 9 bases lining up with TRBD1. Losses at the gene ends were 5 bases for V and 2 bases for J; bases not matched to a gene: 12. This CDR3 has 17 amino acids. Germline values: CDR1 SEHNR, CDR2 FQNEAQ (reference sequence). The CDR3 loop is CASSPRDRVVGNTEAFF. In DNA, the CDR3 is TGTGCCAGCAGCCCCCGGGACAGGGTAGTTGGCAACACTGAAGCTTTCTTT.

J is TRBJ2-1 and V is TRBV7-2, with 11 nucleotides matching TRBD2. Germline CDR1 is SGHTA and CDR2 is FQGNSA. The ends lost 6 bases at V and 5 bases at J; junction bases unmatched: 12. The CDR3 totals 17 residues. In DNA, the CDR3 is TGTGCCAGCAGGCCTTGGGGGGGACTAGCGGACGACAATGAGCAGTTCTTC. As protein: CASRPWGGLADDNEQFF.

This rearrangement joins TRBV5-6 to TRBJ1-4; 7 bases are a match to TRBD1. Trimming at V came to 4 bases and at J to 6 bases, leaving 9 bases not matched to a gene. The length of the CDR3 is 15 residues. From germline, CDR1 is SGHDT and CDR2 YYEEEE. The CDR3 sequence: CASSAYRGEDEKLFF. The CDR3 coding sequence is TGTGCCAGCAGCGCTTACAGGGGTGAGGATGAAAAACTGTTTTTT.

The table lists this clone with a count of one. The rearrangement links TRBV5-1 to TRBJ1-4; 8 bases fit TRBD1. The trim removed 6 bases at V and 5 bases at J, leaving 15 bases unmatched. Germline assignment: CDR1 SGHRS and CDR2 YFSETQ. This CDR3 spans 17 amino acids. The CDR3 DNA follows: TGCGCCAGCACGGCCGCAGGGGGCAGTTCACCCAATGAAAAACTGTTTTTT. Amino acid sequence: CASTAAGGSSPNEKLFF.

With regard to this clone: The identical CDR3 is also encoded by other nucleotide sequences in the sample. The CDR3 spells CASSPGTTTYEQYF. Written as DNA, the CDR3 is TGCGCCAGCAGCCCGGGGACTACCACCTACGAGCAGTACTTC. This chain uses TRBV5-1 with TRBJ2-7, with TRBD2 matching 7 bases. CDR3 size: 14 residues. V lost 4 bases to trimming and J lost 2 bases; unmatched junction nucleotides: 6. Per germline, CDR1 SGHRS and CDR2 YFSETQ.

The chain recombines TRBV10-1 with TRBJ1-1; maybe TRBD1 (6 bases). The germline V gene has CDR1 WNHNN and CDR2 SYGVQD (reference sequence). Trimming cost V 4 bases and J 4 bases, with 10 bases left between them. The CDR3 has 13 amino acids. The DNA for the CDR3 is TGCGCCAGCAGTGCCAGGGGAGGCACTGAAGCTTTCTTT. Protein: CASSARGGTEAFF.

This clone was detected only once. V usage is TRBV10-3 and J usage is TRBJ2-3; 7 positions agree with TRBD2. V lost 6 bases and J lost 1; bases outside the gene matches: 7. The length of the CDR3 is 15 residues. Germline lookup yields CDR1 ENHRY and CDR2 SYGVKD. CDR3 sequence: CAISRTSSGTDTQYF. The CDR3 bases are TGTGCCATCAGCCGGACTAGTTCTGGCACAGATACGCAGTATTTT.

The chain uses TRBV28 and TRBJ2-7; no reliable D call. The germline V gene has CDR1 MDHEN and CDR2 SYDVKM. V was shortened by 5 bases and J by 6 bases, with 14 bases between the two germline ends. This CDR3 region has 13 residues. The CDR3 DNA sequence: TGTGCCAGCAGTCCGCGGTACCCCTCCGAGCAGTACTTC. It specifies CASSPRYPSEQYF.

The chain is built from TRBV4-1 and TRBJ1-6; possibly TRBD1 for D (5 bases). This CDR3 spans 17 amino acids. V shed 4 bases and J shed 7 bases, with 20 bases lying between them. Looked up from germline, CDR1 is MGHRA and CDR2 is YSYEKL. CDR3 DNA: TGCGCCAGCAGCCCAGGGTATGGGACGACGGCCAATTCACCCCTCCACTTT. Its protein product is CASSPGYGTTANSPLHF.

The chain has TRBV11-2 and TRBJ2-1; 12 nucleotides line up with TRBD2. The length of the CDR3 is 16 residues. The germline CDR1 and CDR2 sequences are SGHAT and FQNNGV. The trim removed 0 bases at V and 9 bases at J, leaving 6 bases unmatched. CDR3 amino acids: CASSLDHLAGGIEQFF. Written as DNA, the CDR3 is TGTGCCAGCAGCTTAGATCACCTAGCGGGAGGGATTGAGCAGTTCTTC.

This clone was counted once. V gene TRBV7-2 combines with J gene TRBJ2-4, with D unclear. Germline V lookup: CDR1 SGHTA, CDR2 FQGNSA. This CDR3 comprises 16 residues. The ends were cut back, 5 bases at V and 0 bases at J, with 14 bases in the middle. The CDR3 protein is CASSADGPLAKNIQYF. CDR3 nucleotides: TGTGCCAGCAGCGCCGACGGTCCTCTAGCCAAAAACATTCAGTACTTC.

The genes are TRBV5-1 and TRBJ2-1; D is undetermined. Germline V CDR1 and CDR2: SGHRS, YFSETQ. Trimming took 2 bases from V and 8 from J, leaving 8 bases between them. The CDR3 is made up of 12 amino acids. DNA of the CDR3: TGCGCCAGCAGCTTTCCGGTCGATGAGCAGTTCTTC. It specifies CASSFPVDEQFF.

In DNA form, the CDR3 reads TGTGCCAGCTCACCAAACATAGAGCAGCCCCAGCATTTT. Amino acids: CASSPNIEQPQHF. This chain connects TRBV18 to TRBJ1-5; no clear D. The CDR3 has 13 amino acids. V was pared by 2 bases and J by 7 bases, with 9 bases between. Germline V gene sequence: CDR1 KGHSH, CDR2 LQKENI. The full variable domain, completed using reference TRBV18 and TRBJ1-5, is NAGVMQNPRHLVRRRGQEARLRCSPMKGHSHVYWYRQLPEEGLKFMVYLQKENIIDESGMPKERFSAEFPKEGPSILRIQQVVRGDSAAYFCASSPNIEQPQHFGDGTRLSIL.

The chain joins TRBV14 to TRBJ1-2, with D hard to call. CDR3 length: 13 residues. Germline CDR1 and CDR2: SGHDN and FVKESK. V was pared by 4 bases and J by 2 bases, with 8 bases between. The CDR3 loop is CASSPRFNYGYTF. The CDR3 nucleotides are TGTGCCAGCAGCCCTCGTTTCAACTATGGCTACACCTTC.

V gene TRBV6-6 combines with J gene TRBJ1-5, with D possibly being TRBD1 (6 bases). This CDR3 region has 15 residues. The V gene's germline CDR1 is MNHNY and CDR2 SVGAGI (reference sequence). V gave up 6 bases and J gave up 2 bases, with 14 bases separating them. DNA of the CDR3: TGTGCCAGCAGCCGGGGGGCCGAGGGCAATCAGCCCCAGCATTTT. Amino acids: CASSRGAEGNQPQHF.

The J gene is TRBJ1-5, the V gene TRBV5-5, with 9 bases lining up with TRBD1. Losses at the gene ends were 0 bases for V and 4 bases for J; bases not matched to a gene: 2. Germline V CDR1 and CDR2: SGHKS, YYEKEE (reference sequence). The length of the CDR3 is 15 residues. CDR3 region: CASSLEGQGNQPQHF. For the CDR3, the DNA is TGTGCCAGCAGCTTGGAAGGACAGGGGAATCAGCCCCAGCATTTT.

The chain links TRBV5-1 to TRBJ1-4, with 12 bases identical to TRBD1. The CDR3 has 16 residues. Looked up from germline, CDR1 is SGHRS and CDR2 is YFSETQ. V lost 3 bases and J lost 6; bases outside the gene matches: 6. CDR3 sequence: CASSSGTGGFYEKLFF. CDR3 sequence (DNA): TGCGCCAGCAGCTCCGGGACAGGGGGCTTCTATGAAAAACTGTTTTTT.

This chain links TRBV5-4 with TRBJ2-1; D is possibly TRBD1 (6 bases). The ends were cut back, 4 bases at V and 7 bases at J, with 18 bases in the middle. This CDR3 is built from 15 residues. Germline assignment: CDR1 SGHNT and CDR2 YYREEE (reference sequence). CDR3 amino acids: CASSRPQGMDNEQFF. CDR3 in DNA: TGTGCCAGCAGCCGCCCCCAGGGGATGGATAATGAGCAGTTCTTC.

This clone came up once. V gene TRBV11-3 combines with J gene TRBJ2-1, with D hard to call. V was pared by 5 bases and J by 6 bases, with 11 bases between. Germline V gene sequence: CDR1 SGHNT, CDR2 YENEEA. The CDR3 contains 13 residues. The CDR3 sequence is CASSRGIINEQFF. The CDR3 DNA reads TGTGCCAGCAGCCGCGGTATCATCAATGAGCAGTTCTTC.